The next 19 T cell receptor beta chains were all read from a single sample in a study of cytomegalovirus exposure and HLA in healthy donors. 13 Jbeta primers and 60 Vbeta primers were used for the PCR. The assay was immunoSEQ multiplex PCR, and TCRdb's table has in-frame clones only and misses some. In the table there are roughly 130,000 clones, just over 65% of which are singletons. The sequencing input was PBMCs. The receptor source for this set is a woman aged 60 to 75 in good health and CMV-seronegative.

V is TRBV10-2 and J is TRBJ2-2; TRBD2 matches 8 bases. V dropped 8 bases and J dropped 7; count of bases not matched to a gene: 12. Germline values: CDR1 WSHSY, CDR2 SAAADI. This CDR3 is built from 15 residues. The CDR3 bases are TGCGCCAGCTCAAGGGGCGCGGGGGGTCTCGGGGAGCTGTTTTTT. Protein sequence: CASSRGAGGLGELFF.

V is TRBV6-6 and J is TRBJ1-4; D gene uncertain. The CDR3 totals 15 residues. Trimming took off 6 bases at V and 0 bases at J, with 11 bases between the two ends. CDR1 is MNHNY, CDR2 SVGAGI, per germline (reference sequence). The DNA for the CDR3 is TGTGCCAGCAGCCGTGCCCCGGCAACTAATGAAAAACTGTTTTTT. Its protein product is CASSRAPATNEKLFF.

V is TRBV28 and J is TRBJ2-7; 16 bases agree with TRBD2. CDR1 and CDR2 from the germline V gene are MDHEN and SYDVKM. The CDR3 is 18 amino acids. V lost 6 bases and J lost 1; bases outside the gene matches: 9. CDR3 loop: CASRTMGLAGGPSYEQYF. CDR3 sequence (DNA): TGTGCCAGCAGGACCATGGGACTAGCGGGAGGGCCATCCTACGAGCAGTACTTC.

This clone was found a few times. The germline gene is not matched at one end of the junction; a read error may be the cause. The chain carries TRBV19 and TRBJ1-1; 7 nucleotides match TRBD1. This CDR3 has 15 residues. The germline gives CDR1 LNHDA, CDR2 SQIVND (reference sequence). This CDR3 is CASSIIPGGNAEAFF. Here the CDR3 DNA reads TGTGCCAGTAGTATAATACCAGGGGGGAACGCTGAAGCTTTCTTT.

V and J are TRBV11-1 and TRBJ1-3; D possibly corresponds to TRBD1 (6 bases). The CDR3 covers 15 residues. Trimming cost V 5 bases and J 1 base, with 12 bases left between them. Germline loops: CDR1 SGHAT, CDR2 FQDESV (reference sequence). The DNA for the CDR3 is TGTGCCAGCAGCACGGCAGGGGAATCTGGAAACACCATATATTTT. Its translation: CASSTAGESGNTIYF.

The chain couples TRBV5-6 to TRBJ2-2, with D possibly being TRBD1 (5 bases). Germline V gene sequence: CDR1 SGHDT, CDR2 YYEEEE. V was pared by 1 base and J by 4 bases, with 11 bases between. The length of the CDR3 is 15 residues. The CDR3 loop reads CASSLWGRSTGELFF. The CDR3, as DNA: TGTGCCAGCAGCTTGTGGGGCAGGTCCACCGGGGAGCTGTTTTTT.

This clone came up a few times. The V gene is TRBV5-6, the J gene TRBJ1-1; D not certain. The germline V gene encodes CDR1 SGHDT and CDR2 YYEEEE. The V end was cut by 5 bases, the J end by 0 bases, with 8 bases between. CDR3 length: 13 residues. The CDR3 nucleotides are TGTGCCAGCAGACGGGATCTGAACACTGAAGCTTTCTTT. Protein: CASRRDLNTEAFF.

In its sample, this clone was seen a few times. The V call is TRBV5-6, the J call TRBJ2-3, with 10 bases that match TRBD2. Trimming cost V 0 bases and J 3 bases; bases outside gene matches: 4. The V gene's germline CDR1 is SGHDT and CDR2 YYEEEE. There are 16 residues in the CDR3. The CDR3 DNA is TGTGCCAGCAGCTTGGATAGCGGGAGGTCGACAGATACGCAGTATTTT. It codes for CASSLDSGRSTDTQYF.

The V call is TRBV9, the J call TRBJ2-1, with 9 bases lining up with TRBD2. The CDR3 runs to 16 residues. Germline assignment: CDR1 SGDLS and CDR2 YYNGEE. V shed 3 bases, J shed 5 bases, and the junction held 9 bases outside the gene matches. CDR3: CASSEGIAGVDNEQFF. The CDR3 DNA sequence: TGTGCCAGCAGCGAAGGTATAGCGGGAGTAGACAATGAGCAGTTCTTC.

The chain couples TRBV28 to TRBJ2-7; D is perhaps TRBD2 (5 bases). The CDR3 is 13 amino acids. V was trimmed by 3 bases and J by 3 bases, leaving 9 bases between them. CDR1 MDHEN and CDR2 SYDVKM come from the germline V gene. The CDR3 sequence is CASSFRGLYEQYF. The CDR3 region has the DNA TGTGCCAGCAGTTTCCGTGGACTCTACGAGCAGTACTTC. Full variable domain (missing parts from reference TRBV28 and TRBJ2-7): DVKVTQSSRYLVKRTGEKVFLECVQDMDHENMFWYRQDPGLGLRLIYFSYDVKMKEKGDIPEGYSVSREKKERFSLILESASTNQTSMYLCASSFRGLYEQYFGPGTRLTVT.

This sequence joins TRBV10-1 and TRBJ1-5; tentative D call: TRBD1 (5 bases). V was clipped by 4 bases and J by 4 bases, with 11 bases between them. This CDR3 has 14 amino acids. Per germline, CDR1 WNHNN and CDR2 SYGVQD (reference sequence). Here the CDR3 reads CASSVQGSNQPQHF. CDR3 in DNA: TGCGCCAGCAGTGTTCAGGGATCGAATCAGCCCCAGCATTTT.

This clone was picked up a small number of times. The chain carries TRBV6-5 and TRBJ2-1; 9 bases match TRBD2. The CDR3 has 14 residues. V shed 4 bases, J shed 5 bases, and the junction held 3 bases outside the gene matches. CDR1 and CDR2 (germline): MNHEY, SVGAGI. CDR3 loop: CASSWTSANNEQFF. DNA of the CDR3: TGTGCCAGCAGTTGGACTAGCGCGAACAATGAGCAGTTCTTC.

The chain employs TRBV29-1 and TRBJ1-4; D unclear. This CDR3 is built from 12 residues. V was trimmed by 6 bases and J by 8 bases, leaving 13 bases between them. Germline V lookup: CDR1 SQVTM, CDR2 ANQGSEA. The CDR3 nucleotides read TGCAGCGTGGGCTCTGAGCGGGAAAAACTGTTTTTT. It codes for CSVGSEREKLFF.

In this sample, this clone turned up many times. The chain joins TRBV5-4 to TRBJ2-7; the D gene is possibly TRBD2 (6 bases). Trimming removed 1 base at V and 5 bases at J, with 16 bases between. The CDR3 length is 15 residues. Germline V CDR1 and CDR2: SGHNT, YYREEE (reference sequence). The CDR3 DNA follows: TGTGCCAGCAGCTTGCCCGGGACTCCAGGACACGAGCAGTACTTC. It encodes CASSLPGTPGHEQYF. Full variable domain (missing parts from reference TRBV5-4 and TRBJ2-7): ETGVTQSPTHLIKTRGQQVTLRCSSQSGHNTVSWYQQALGQGPQFIFQYYREEENGRGNFPPRFSGLQFPNYSSELNVNALELDDSALYLCASSLPGTPGHEQYFGPGTRLTVT.

This chain uses TRBV5-4 with TRBJ2-1, with D unresolved. Trimming shortened V by 0 bases and J by 0 bases, and 10 bases separated the two germline ends. The CDR3 is 16 residues long. Germline V lookup: CDR1 SGHNT, CDR2 YYREEE (reference sequence). The CDR3 loop reads CASSLGGPSSYNEQFF. CDR3 sequence (DNA): TGTGCCAGCAGCTTGGGTGGGCCCAGCTCCTACAATGAGCAGTTCTTC.

In its sample, this clone was seen once. This sample also contains other DNA sequences that code for the same CDR3. The gene calls are TRBV7-2 and TRBJ2-7; perhaps TRBD2 as D (6 bases). With 1 base removed from V and 0 bases from J, the gap between germline ends came to 13 bases. Germline assignment: CDR1 SGHTA and CDR2 FQGNSA. The length of the CDR3 is 16 residues. Here the CDR3 DNA reads TGTGCCAGCAGCTTAGTAGGCGGGACCTCCTCCTACGAGCAGTACTTC. This translates into CASSLVGGTSSYEQYF.

The V gene is TRBV19, the J gene TRBJ1-5, with 8 positions matching TRBD1. The germline gives CDR1 LNHDA, CDR2 SQIVND (reference sequence). The CDR3 is 13 residues long. With V trimmed by 5 bases and J by 6 bases, 3 bases remained unmatched. The CDR3 sequence is CASSVDRVQPQHF. DNA of the CDR3: TGTGCCAGTAGTGTGGACAGGGTTCAGCCCCAGCATTTT.

This chain joins TRBV5-1 and TRBJ2-7; 10 bases line up with TRBD2. The CDR3 has 15 amino acids. The germline CDR1 and CDR2 sequences are SGHRS and YFSETQ. Trimming cost V 4 bases and J 3 bases; bases outside gene matches: 7. This chain's CDR3 is CASSTGASGSYEQYF. CDR3 sequence (DNA): TGCGCCAGCAGCACCGGGGCTAGCGGGAGCTACGAGCAGTACTTC.

The chain is built from TRBV28 and TRBJ1-5; TRBD1 agrees at 10 bases. Trimming at V came to 6 bases and at J to 0 bases, leaving 14 bases not matched to a gene. CDR1 is MDHEN, CDR2 SYDVKM, per germline. There are 19 residues in the CDR3. CDR3 region: CASRNKPGTGAISNQPQHF. CDR3 nucleotide sequence: TGTGCCAGCAGGAACAAACCCGGGACAGGGGCTATTAGCAATCAGCCCCAGCATTTT.